This TCR beta chain comes out of a study of shared clonotypes between healthy human individuals. The CDR3 has 14 residues. Trimming at V came to 6 bases and at J to 2 bases, leaving 4 bases not matched to a gene. Germline V lookup: CDR1 LNHDA, CDR2 SQIVND (reference sequence). Assay: immunoSEQ multiplex PCR; the TCRdb copy retains only in-frame clones and omits some. The table includes roughly 2,500,000 clones, 80% to 95% detected once. The specimen was naive CD4+ T cells from PBMCs. Subset defined: CD45RA+ positively selected. The clonotype originates from a man between 18 and 35 years old in good health. Some clones in this sample may be carry-over from other donors' samples. The genes are TRBV19 and TRBJ1-3, with 7 bases that match TRBD1. The CDR3 sequence is CASRPQGTGNTIYF. CDR3 nucleotide sequence: TGTGCCAGTAGACCACAGGGGACTGGAAACACCATATATTTT.